The T cell receptor (beta chain) under discussion was sequenced for a study of graft-versus-host responses after intestinal transplantation. The CDR3 covers 16 residues. V gave up 2 bases and J gave up 4 bases; unmatched junction bases: 7. The germline V gene has CDR1 SGHNT and CDR2 YYREEE (reference sequence). TCRdb's table, derived via immunoSEQ multiplex PCR, lists solely in-frame clones and lacks some. Here the sample spans about 6,800 clones, 20% to 30% being singletons. This clone is labeled medium-sized. Findings of the study overall: Some GvH clones were seen earlier in gut or blood, suggesting intestinal origin. High graft-versus-host to host-versus-graft T cell clonal ratios marked allografts of patients with graft-donor macrochimerism.

The sequence was collected from a human patient who received an intestinal transplant. The material sequenced was alloreactive CD4+ T cells from a mixed lymphocyte reaction culture, taken before intestinal transplant. The subset: CFSE-low proliferating T cells sorted from roughly six-day pre-transplant mixed lymphocyte reaction (GvH or HvG direction). This chain joins TRBV5-4 and TRBJ2-7, with 12 bases identical to TRBD2. The CDR3 sequence is CASSLHATSGRYEQYF. In nucleotides, the CDR3 is TGTGCCAGCAGCTTACATGCGACTAGCGGGAGATACGAGCAGTACTTC.